A selection of T cell receptor beta chains follows, all from one sample in a study of CD8+ T cells in alopecia areata. Here immunoSEQ multiplex PCR was the method, and the copy in TCRdb shows in-frame clones only, minus some. The sample lists roughly 140,000 clones, more than 45% seen once, with 15% to 20% in the top ten. The sequencing used CD8+ T cells sorted from blood, collected at week 0. These receptors came from a human donor with alopecia areata. The CDR3 runs from the conserved cysteine through the conserved F or W. The D gene is left open where the match is weak. Part of the rows lack a size; the others show once, few, many or a class for expanded clones.

few - TRBJ2-7 TRBV7-2 CASSSDPGQRGNEQYF TGTGCCAGCAGCTCGGACCCGGGACAGCGGGGAAACGAGCAGTACTTC
- TRBD2 TRBJ2-3 TRBV5-1 CASSYTSGGAALGDTQYF TGCGCCAGCAGCTATACTAGCGGGGGGGCCGCGTTAGGAGATACGCAGTATTTT
- - TRBJ1-1 TRBV6-5 CASSYSPEGMNTEAFF TGTGCCAGCAGTTACTCGCCCGAGGGAATGAACACTGAAGCTTTCTTT
- - TRBJ2-3 TRBV10-2 CGTGAADTQYF TGCGGGACGGGGGCCGCAGATACGCAGTATTTT
- - TRBJ1-5 TRBV27 CASPLQGIQPQHF TGTGCCAGCCCTCTACAGGGAATTCAGCCCCAGCATTTT
few TRBD2 TRBJ2-1 TRBV6-4 CASSETGGSYNEQFF TGTGCCAGCAGTGAAACGGGGGGGTCGTACAATGAGCAGTTCTTC
few - TRBJ1-1 TRBV29-1 CSVASNTEAFF TGCAGCGTCGCCAGCAACACTGAAGCTTTCTTT
- - TRBJ1-1 TRBV9 CASSAGGLEAFF TGTGCCAGCAGCGCCGGGGGACTTGAAGCTTTCTTT
few - TRBJ1-1 TRBV5-6 CASSQGVGVSEAFF TGTGCCAGCAGCCAGGGAGTAGGAGTGTCTGAAGCTTTCTTT
- - TRBJ2-7 TRBV11-2 CASSLGRVYEQYF TGTGCCAGCAGCTTAGGGAGGGTCTACGAGCAGTACTTC
- TRBD1 TRBJ1-1 TRBV10-3 CAIGRDREMGTEAFF TGTGCCATCGGAAGGGACAGGGAGATGGGCACTGAAGCTTTCTTT
- - TRBJ2-7 TRBV5-4 CASSLISDEDEQYF TGTGCCAGCAGCCTAATAAGCGACGAGGACGAGCAGTACTTC
few - TRBJ2-7 TRBV29-1 CSVEILNEQYF TGCAGCGTTGAGATCCTGAACGAGCAGTACTTC
- TRBD2 TRBJ2-3 TRBV5-4 CASSLWRGGSDTQYF TGTGCCAGCAGCTTGTGGCGGGGGGGATCGGATACGCAGTATTTT
few - TRBJ1-2 TRBV29-1 CSVDYRGGTVETGYTF TGCAGCGTTGACTACCGGGGAGGGACCGTGGAGACTGGCTACACCTTC
- - TRBJ2-1 TRBV5-1 CASSFGGPSYNEQFF TGCGCCAGCAGCTTCGGGGGACCATCCTACAATGAGCAGTTCTTC
few TRBD1 TRBJ1-1 TRBV29-1 CSAWMTGREGTEAFF TGCAGCGCCTGGATGACAGGGCGGGAGGGCACTGAAGCTTTCTTT
few TRBD1 TRBJ1-5 TRBV4-3 CASSQDYAGGRSNQPQHF TGCGCCAGCAGCCAAGATTATGCAGGGGGAAGAAGCAATCAGCCCCAGCATTTT
- - TRBJ1-1 TRBV6-5 CASSYLQGAAEAFF TGTGCCAGCAGTTACCTCCAGGGAGCGGCTGAAGCTTTCTTT
- TRBD1 TRBJ2-7 TRBV7-9 CASSPGTGSSFGYF TGTGCCAGCAGCCCCGGGACAGGGAGTTCTTTTGGGTACTTC
few TRBD2 TRBJ2-5 TRBV28 CASTIAGVPPETQYF TGTGCCAGCACCATAGCGGGGGTCCCGCCAGAGACCCAGTACTTC
- - TRBJ2-7 TRBV15 CATSEGKGSDEQYF TGTGCCACCAGCGAGGGGAAGGGTAGTGACGAGCAGTACTTC
few - TRBJ2-1 TRBV5-6 CASSLVSSSNEQFF TGTGCCAGCAGTTTGGTGAGTAGTTCGAATGAGCAGTTCTTC
few - TRBJ1-2 TRBV2 CASSDREKGFYGYTF TGTGCCAGCAGTGACAGGGAAAAGGGGTTCTATGGCTACACCTTC
- - TRBJ1-2 TRBV5-1 CASSLSPEGYTF TGCGCCAGCAGCTTGTCACCGGAAGGCTACACCTTC
- - TRBJ1-1 TRBV27 CASRRNGVTEAFF TGTGCCAGCAGGAGGAACGGGGTCACTGAAGCTTTCTTT
once TRBD1 TRBJ2-5 TRBV11-2 CASSHRPRTGAKETQYF TGTGCCAGCAGCCACCGCCCGAGGACAGGGGCGAAAGAGACCCAGTACTTC
- - TRBJ2-3 TRBV5-1 CASSPQGTITDTQYF TGCGCCAGCAGCCCCCAGGGGACAATCACAGATACGCAGTATTTT
- - TRBJ1-2 TRBV27 CASGVGGGVVYGYTF TGTGCCAGCGGGGTCGGGGGGGGCGTCGTCTATGGCTACACCTTC
few - TRBJ2-3 TRBV30 CAWCLGGNSDTQYF TGTGCCTGGTGTTTAGGGGGAAATTCAGATACGCAGTATTTT
- - TRBJ2-2 TRBV7-3 CASSPLSSRELFF TGTGCCAGCAGCCCCTTAAGCTCCAGGGAGCTGTTTTTT
- - TRBJ2-1 TRBV29-1 CSVESYNEQFF TGCAGCGTTGAATCCTACAATGAGCAGTTCTTC
- - TRBJ1-1 TRBV30 CAWRDGMNTEAFF TGTGCCTGGAGGGACGGAATGAACACTGAAGCTTTCTTT
few TRBD2 TRBJ2-7 TRBV29-1 CSVEVFRQAGYEQYF TGCAGCGTTGAAGTTTTCAGGCAAGCGGGGTACGAGCAGTACTTC
- - TRBJ1-2 TRBV29-1 CSVGGFGYTF TGCAGCGTTGGGGGTTTCGGCTACACCTTC
many - TRBJ1-5 TRBV4-1 CASSHEGTTGEPQHF TGCGCCAGCAGCCACGAGGGGACCACGGGGGAGCCCCAGCATTTT
few - TRBJ1-2 TRBV7-9 CASTVLEGYTF TGTGCCAGCACCGTCTTGGAGGGCTACACCTTC
- - TRBJ1-5 TRBV30 CAWSLKYSNQPQHF TGTGCCTGGAGTCTTAAATATAGCAATCAGCCCCAGCATTTT
few - TRBJ1-5 TRBV19 CASSMLSAQPQHF TGTGCCAGTAGTATGCTGTCCGCTCAGCCCCAGCATTTT
once - TRBJ2-2 TRBV9 CASSVGGDRSGELFF TGTGCCAGCAGCGTGGGCGGTGACAGGTCCGGGGAGCTGTTTTTT
- - TRBJ1-4 TRBV13 CASSRLRNEKLFF TGTGCCAGCAGCCGTCTGAGGAATGAAAAACTGTTTTTT
- TRBD2 TRBJ2-5 TRBV29-1 CSALQSTAGQETQYF TGCAGCGCCCTCCAGTCAACAGCGGGGCAAGAGACCCAGTACTTC
- - TRBJ1-1 TRBV5-1 CASSLLPGGTEAFF TGCGCCAGCAGCTTGTTGCCGGGCGGCACTGAAGCTTTCTTT
- TRBD1 TRBJ1-2 TRBV18 CASSPPGGYGYTF TGTGCCAGCTCACCCCCAGGGGGCTATGGCTACACCTTC
- TRBD1 TRBJ2-1 TRBV4-1 CASSQGTGGGEQFF TGCGCCAGCAGCCAGGGGACAGGGGGGGGTGAGCAGTTCTTC
- - TRBJ2-2 TRBV29-1 CSVAGTNTGELFF TGCAGCGTTGCGGGCACGAACACCGGGGAGCTGTTTTTT
- TRBD1 TRBJ2-1 TRBV30 CAWSSGTGIYNEQFF TGTGCCTGGAGCTCCGGGACAGGGATCTACAATGAGCAGTTCTTC
- - TRBJ1-1 TRBV29-1 CSVEQVNTEAFF TGCAGCGTTGAACAGGTAAACACTGAAGCTTTCTTT
- - TRBJ2-7 TRBV5-6 CASSEDFATRPYEQYF TGTGCCAGCAGCGAAGATTTTGCGACTAGGCCTTACGAGCAGTACTTC
- - TRBJ2-7 TRBV6-5 CASQDGSTYEQYF TGTGCCAGCCAAGACGGTTCCACCTACGAGCAGTACTTC
- TRBD2 TRBJ2-5 TRBV9 CASSVGTSGETQYF TGTGCCAGCAGCGTAGGGACTAGCGGAGAGACCCAGTACTTC
- - TRBJ1-1 TRBV6-6 CASTPRTAINTEAFF TGTGCCAGCACCCCTCGGACAGCCATTAACACTGAAGCTTTCTTT
- TRBD1 TRBJ1-6 TRBV30 CAWRKSGTGLSRNSPLHF TGTGCCTGGAGGAAAAGTGGGACAGGGTTATCACGTAATTCACCCCTCCACTTT
- - TRBJ2-5 TRBV2 CASDVVGVETQYF TGTGCCAGCGACGTTGTTGGGGTTGAGACCCAGTACTTC
- TRBD1 TRBJ1-1 TRBV15 CATSRGAAGTANTEAFF TGTGCCACCAGCAGAGGTGCTGCCGGGACAGCGAACACTGAAGCTTTCTTT
once - TRBJ1-1 TRBV9 CASSVVEDTEAFF TGTGCCAGCAGCGTAGTGGAGGACACTGAAGCTTTCTTT
- - TRBJ2-5 TRBV23-1 CASRGDSGKETQYF TGCGCCAGCAGGGGCGACAGTGGAAAAGAGACCCAGTACTTC